These 30 T cell receptor beta chains share one sample of origin, sequenced in a study of cytomegalovirus exposure and HLA in healthy donors. TCRdb's table, derived via immunoSEQ multiplex PCR, lists solely in-frame clones and lacks some. The data contain 110,000 or so clones, about 85% of them seen just once; the ten biggest clones take up 3%. The source material was PBMCs. The source of these receptors is a woman under 30 in good health and CMV-seronegative.

The V call is TRBV2, the J call TRBJ1-2; D might be TRBD1 (5 bases). V shed 6 bases and J shed 4 bases, with 12 bases lying between them. This CDR3 is built from 13 residues. Germline loops: CDR1 SNHLY, CDR2 FYNNEI. CDR3 in amino acids: CASSLLTAYGYTF. The CDR3 nucleotides are TGTGCCAGCAGCCTCCTGACAGCCTATGGCTACACCTTC.

This clone was observed a few times. This sequence joins TRBV7-8 and TRBJ1-1; D possibly corresponds to TRBD1 (6 bases). Germline loops: CDR1 SGHVS, CDR2 FQNEAQ. The V end was cut by 1 base, the J end by 11 bases, with 17 bases between. The CDR3 extends over 14 amino acids. The CDR3 loop reads CASSLVGPSGVAFF. The CDR3 nucleotides are TGTGCCAGCAGCTTAGTGGGGCCCTCAGGGGTCGCTTTCTTT. The variable domain in full, with the rest retrieved from reference TRBV7-8 and TRBJ1-1, is GAGVSQSPRYKVAKRGQDVALRCDPISGHVSLFWYQQALGQGPEFLTYFQNEAQLDKSGLPSDRFFAERPEGSVSTLKIQRTQQEDSAVYLCASSLVGPSGVAFFGQGTRLTVV.

The chain links TRBV6-6 to TRBJ1-2, with no clear D. This CDR3 is 14 amino acids long. Germline loops: CDR1 MNHNY, CDR2 SVGAGI (reference sequence). The V and J ends lost 5 bases and 0 bases respectively, with 10 bases between them. The CDR3 loop reads CASSQYSTNYGYTF. The CDR3 bases are TGTGCCAGCAGTCAATACAGCACTAACTATGGCTACACCTTC.

The rearrangement joins TRBV6-1 to TRBJ2-5, with TRBD2 matching over 8 bases. The CDR3 is 15 amino acids. Germline V CDR1 and CDR2: MNHNS, SASEGT. V was pared by 2 bases and J by 2 bases, with 4 bases of the junction left unmatched. The CDR3 coding sequence is TGTGCCAGCAGTGAACAAGCGGGGGAACAAGAGACCCAGTACTTC. Its translation: CASSEQAGEQETQYF.

The rearrangement links TRBV7-9 to TRBJ1-6; no firm D call. V was trimmed by 0 bases and J by 15 bases, leaving 6 bases between them. The CDR3 contains 11 residues. Germline V lookup: CDR1 SEHNR, CDR2 FQNEAQ (reference sequence). Here the CDR3 reads CASSLASGLHF. CDR3 DNA sequence: TGTGCCAGCAGCTTAGCATCAGGCCTCCACTTT.

The rearrangement links TRBV5-1 to TRBJ1-5, with D tentatively TRBD1 (6 bases). Germline V gene sequence: CDR1 SGHRS, CDR2 YFSETQ. Trimming removed 0 bases at V and 4 bases at J, with 11 bases between. The CDR3 has 15 amino acids. CDR3 in DNA: TGCGCCAGCAGCTTGGTGTCAGGGGAAAATCAGCCCCAGCATTTT. It is translated as CASSLVSGENQPQHF.

The chain uses TRBV11-2 and TRBJ2-7; D might be TRBD2 (5 bases). This CDR3 contains 16 residues. CDR1 SGHAT and CDR2 FQNNGV come from the germline V gene. Trimming removed 4 bases at V and 1 base at J, with 17 bases between. CDR3 nucleotides: TGTGCCAGCAGCTCAAACTCCGGGGTCAGATCCTACGAGCAGTACTTC. Protein: CASSSNSGVRSYEQYF.

V is TRBV10-1 and J is TRBJ1-6; D gene unclear. CDR3 length: 15 amino acids. V was trimmed by 6 bases and J by 0 bases, leaving 9 bases between them. The germline V gene encodes CDR1 WNHNN and CDR2 SYGVQD (reference sequence). Here the CDR3 reads CASRIEDSYNSPLHF. The CDR3 DNA reads as TGCGCCAGCAGAATAGAGGACTCCTATAATTCACCCCTCCACTTT.

The rearrangement joins TRBV6-1 to TRBJ2-7, with TRBD2 identical over 10 bases. The CDR3 length is 17 residues. Germline lookup yields CDR1 MNHNS and CDR2 SASEGT. The V and J ends lost 2 bases and 0 bases, in that order; junction bases with no gene match: 7. For the CDR3, the DNA is TGTGCCAGCAGTGAATATCTAGCGGGGGACTTCTCCTACGAGCAGTACTTC. Translating it yields CASSEYLAGDFSYEQYF.

The chain has TRBV10-3 and TRBJ1-1; D is possibly TRBD1 (6 bases). The CDR3 is 13 residues long. CDR1 is ENHRY, CDR2 SYGVKD, per germline. The germline V and J ends were trimmed by 2 bases and 10 bases, with 14 bases remaining between them. The CDR3 is CAISEGEGDGAFF. The DNA for the CDR3 is TGTGCCATCAGTGAGGGGGAGGGGGACGGAGCTTTCTTT.

This clone was recorded only once. This chain joins TRBV7-3 and TRBJ2-2; D might be TRBD1 (5 bases). V lost 3 bases, J lost 4 bases, and 12 bases lay in between. Germline V gives CDR1 SGHTA, CDR2 FQGTGA. This CDR3 comprises 15 residues. CDR3 loop: CASSLGQSGTGELFF. CDR3 sequence (DNA): TGTGCCAGCAGCTTGGGGCAGTCGGGCACCGGGGAGCTGTTTTTT.

The rearrangement links TRBV6-8 to TRBJ1-6; 11 bases line up with TRBD1. With 6 bases clipped from V and 10 bases from J, the junction kept 11 bases outside the gene matches. Germline V gene data show CDR1 as MNHGY and CDR2 as SAAAGT. The CDR3 length is 16 residues. In nucleotides, the CDR3 is TGTGCCAGCAGAACCTGGACAGGGGGCAAAACGTCACCCCTCCACTTT. It is translated as CASRTWTGGKTSPLHF.

This clone was detected only once. The chain carries TRBV4-2 and TRBJ1-4; TRBD1 agrees at 11 bases. Germline values: CDR1 LGHNA, CDR2 YNFKEQ. The CDR3 contains 18 residues. Trimming took 1 base from V and 5 from J; bases not matched to a gene: 9. The CDR3 bases are TGTGCCAGCAGCCAAGGGTTGGACAGGGGGCTTATAAATGAAAAACTGTTTTTT. Encoded protein: CASSQGLDRGLINEKLFF.

This sequence joins TRBV28 and TRBJ1-2; D possibly corresponds to TRBD1 (5 bases). Germline V gives CDR1 MDHEN, CDR2 SYDVKM. The CDR3 is made up of 13 amino acids. V was trimmed by 6 bases and J by 8 bases, leaving 16 bases between them. The CDR3 bases are TGTGCCAGCAGCCACTCCGTAGCAGGGGGCTACACCTTC. Protein: CASSHSVAGGYTF.

For this clone: This same CDR3 is encoded by further DNA sequences in the sample. This chain connects TRBV9 to TRBJ2-3, with TRBD2 as a possible D gene (5 bases). Germline loops: CDR1 SGDLS, CDR2 YYNGEE. The CDR3 has 16 amino acids. V gave up 0 bases and J gave up 0 bases, with 11 bases separating them. CDR3 nucleotides: TGTGCCAGCAGCGTAGAAGGAGGATCTAGCACAGATACGCAGTATTTT. Its translation is CASSVEGGSSTDTQYF.

This clone turned up a few times. The V call is TRBV6-6, the J call TRBJ1-6; 11 positions agree with TRBD1. V dropped 5 bases and J dropped 7; count of bases not matched to a gene: 7. The CDR3 sequence is 16 residues long. Looked up from germline, CDR1 is MNHNY and CDR2 is SVGAGI (reference sequence). CDR3 region: CASSPSGTGGNSPLHF. CDR3 nucleotide sequence: TGTGCCAGCAGTCCCTCAGGGACAGGGGGAAATTCACCCCTCCACTTT.

The V call is TRBV6-6, the J call TRBJ2-1; D is undetermined. The germline V gene encodes CDR1 MNHNY and CDR2 SVGAGI (reference sequence). There are 16 residues in the CDR3. The ends were cut back, 0 bases at V and 8 bases at J, with 17 bases in the middle. The CDR3, as DNA: TGTGCCAGCAGTTACTCGAAGATTACCCTCCAGGATGAGCAGTTCTTC. Amino acids: CASSYSKITLQDEQFF.

The chain couples TRBV2 to TRBJ1-1; the D gene is possibly TRBD1 (6 bases). Germline CDR1 SNHLY, CDR2 FYNNEI. The CDR3 loop spans 13 amino acids. The germline V and J ends were trimmed by 3 bases and 3 bases, with 8 bases remaining between them. The CDR3 nucleotides are TGTGCCAGCAGTGACAGGGGCTACACTGAAGCTTTCTTT. This gives the protein CASSDRGYTEAFF.

This rearrangement joins TRBV6-4 to TRBJ2-3, with 11 bases identical to TRBD2. CDR1 and CDR2 from the germline V gene are MRHNA and SNTAGT. V gave up 0 bases and J gave up 8 bases; unmatched junction bases: 7. The CDR3 spans 16 residues. The CDR3 protein is CASSDSNSGGAATQYF. The CDR3 nucleotides are TGTGCCAGCAGTGACTCGAATAGCGGGGGGGCGGCTACGCAGTATTTT.

The V and J genes are TRBV6-1 and TRBJ1-1, with TRBD1 matching 8 bases. The CDR3 consists of 14 residues. Trimming cost V 6 bases and J 6 bases; bases outside gene matches: 9. From germline, CDR1 is MNHNS and CDR2 SASEGT. CDR3: CASRDRVGGAEAFF. The CDR3 DNA reads as TGTGCCAGCAGGGACAGGGTTGGAGGCGCTGAAGCTTTCTTT.

The gene calls are TRBV10-3 and TRBJ2-7; D uncertain. This CDR3 has 14 amino acids. V lost 0 bases to trimming and J lost 2 bases, with 8 bases between them. Germline lookup yields CDR1 ENHRY and CDR2 SYGVKD. CDR3 nucleotides: TGTGCCATCAGTGAGTCGACTGACGCCTACGAGCAGTACTTC. Protein sequence: CAISESTDAYEQYF.

The gene calls are TRBV7-9 and TRBJ1-5, with 8 bases fitting TRBD1. The CDR3 is 18 residues long. Germline V lookup: CDR1 SEHNR, CDR2 FQNEAQ (reference sequence). The V and J ends lost 1 base and 4 bases, in that order; junction bases with no gene match: 12. The CDR3 spells CASSLVSLGQGRNQPQHF. The CDR3 DNA is TGTGCCAGCAGCTTAGTAAGTCTCGGACAGGGACGGAATCAGCCCCAGCATTTT.

This clone has a single count. DNA for the CDR3: TGTGCCATCAGCGACAGGGACTATGGCTACACCTTC. Translated: CAISDRDYGYTF. V gene TRBV10-3 combines with J gene TRBJ1-2, with 7 bases identical to TRBD1. Germline V gene lookup returns CDR1 ENHRY and CDR2 SYGVKD. The CDR3 runs 12 residues. Unmatched junction bases numbered 1, after V lost 6 bases and J lost 3 bases.

The chain is built from TRBV2 and TRBJ1-1, with D maybe TRBD1 (5 bases). Trimming stripped 5 bases from V and 4 bases from J, with 11 bases between. CDR1 and CDR2 (germline): SNHLY, FYNNEI. CDR3 length: 13 amino acids. In DNA form, the CDR3 reads TGTGCCAGCAGTCCCCACGGGGGCACTGAAGCTTTCTTT. Its translation: CASSPHGGTEAFF. The full variable domain, rest sourced from reference TRBV2 and TRBJ1-1, is EPEVTQTPSHQVTQMGQEVILRCVPISNHLYFYWYRQILGQKVEFLVSFYNNEISEKSEIFDDQFSVERPDGSNFTLKIRSTKLEDSAMYFCASSPHGGTEAFFGQGTRLTVV.

This chain connects TRBV19 to TRBJ1-5, with unresolved D. The germline CDR1 and CDR2 sequences are LNHDA and SQIVND (reference sequence). V lost 1 base, J lost 3 bases, and 7 bases lay in between. The CDR3 contains 14 residues. CDR3 residues: CASSIATFNQPQHF. CDR3 sequence (DNA): TGTGCCAGTAGTATAGCGACATTCAATCAGCCCCAGCATTTT.

This chain connects TRBV12-5 to TRBJ1-5; 9 bases match TRBD1. With 5 bases clipped from V and 7 bases from J, the junction kept 15 bases outside the gene matches. This CDR3 spans 17 amino acids. The V gene's germline CDR1 is LGHNT and CDR2 FRNRAP. The CDR3 bases are TGTGCTAGTGGTCTGACCATACAGGGGGCAAGGAGGCAGCCCCAGCATTTT. Protein: CASGLTIQGARRQPQHF.

Only one count was recorded for this clone. This chain joins TRBV11-3 and TRBJ2-3; the D gene is possibly TRBD1 (6 bases). Germline V gene sequence: CDR1 SGHNT, CDR2 YENEEA. V gave up 3 bases and J gave up 2 bases, with 12 bases separating them. The CDR3 runs 15 residues. CDR3 nucleotides: TGTGCCAGCAGCTTCGTGGACAGCGCCACAGATACGCAGTATTTT. It is translated as CASSFVDSATDTQYF.

This chain links TRBV20-1 with TRBJ1-2; no firm D call. CDR1 DFQATT and CDR2 SNEGSKA come from the germline V gene (reference sequence). V lost 5 bases and J lost 4, with 8 bases in between. The CDR3 runs 11 residues. CDR3 sequence reads: CSAAEIYGYTF. CDR3 bases: TGCAGTGCTGCCGAGATCTATGGCTACACCTTC.

The V gene is TRBV28, the J gene TRBJ1-5; the D is unclear. CDR1 is MDHEN and CDR2 is SYDVKM in the germline V gene. The CDR3 has 16 residues. V gave up 6 bases and J gave up 2 bases, with 17 bases separating them. CDR3 in DNA: TGTGCCAGCAGCCCAATCCCCGGCGGGGGCAATCAGCCCCAGCATTTT. It translates to CASSPIPGGGNQPQHF. Based on the CDR3 plus reference TRBV28 and TRBJ1-5, the full variable domain is DVKVTQSSRYLVKRTGEKVFLECVQDMDHENMFWYRQDPGLGLRLIYFSYDVKMKEKGDIPEGYSVSREKKERFSLILESASTNQTSMYLCASSPIPGGGNQPQHFGDGTRLSIL.

CDR3 sequence: CASSLGGDQPQHF. The CDR3 nucleotides are TGTGCCAGCAGCTTGGGCGGAGATCAGCCCCAGCATTTT. The V gene is TRBV5-6, the J gene TRBJ1-5; D is unresolved. Germline CDR1 SGHDT, CDR2 YYEEEE. Trimming left V 0 bases short and J 5 bases short, with 6 bases between. This CDR3 is 13 amino acids long.